This T cell receptor beta chain is from a study of beta chain features in type 1 diabetes (dated by TCRdb to 2017 to 2018). For the study in its entirety: No differences in mean age, gender distribution, total cell number or subset yield were found between patients and healthy donors. Across all samples, around 100 million sorted cells were examined, and cell number per subset correlated strongly with RNA yield. The study compared the TCRB repertoires of sorted circulating CD4+ T cell subsets in recently diagnosed type 1 diabetes patients with those in matched healthy donors. Regulatory and stem cell-like memory subsets were obtained from only 8 patients and roughly eight healthy donors, while naive and central memory subsets were obtained from all 30 or so donors. On the study overall, not on this receptor specifically: Naive, central memory and regulatory TCRB repertoires appeared to be more similar among patients than among healthy donors. Because small numbers of individuals were included in the HLA sub-analyses, any influence of HLA type on TCRB rearrangement was left unresolved. Fewer insertions and more nucleotide deletions at VDJ recombination sites were observed in patients with type 1 diabetes, implying thymic rearrangement abnormalities. A moderate but significant shortening of TCRB CDR3 length was observed in type 1 diabetes patients in all four CD4+ subsets. Because cDNA rather than genomic DNA was sequenced, highly expressing activated cells could have been over-represented, although no difference in activation and CD3 levels was found between groups. PCR may preferentially amplify shorter templates, but because patient and control samples were amplified and corrected together, any resulting skew would affect both groups equally.

From each donor, a single peripheral blood sample of 95 to 150 mL on average was drawn into heparinised tubes. Naive, central memory, regulatory and stem cell-like memory CD4+ T cells were sorted on a BD FACSAria II using a panel including CD45RO, CCR7, CD25, CD127, CD95 and CD27. All sorted populations exceeded 95% purity. PBMCs were separated immediately by Lymphoprep density gradient centrifugation and were stained directly, without being cultured. Samples were stained and sorted in pairs, with one healthy donor and one patient per experiment, so that batch effects were minimized. The entire isolated RNA was reverse transcribed using the High Capacity cDNA Reverse Transcription Kit, and thus expressed TCRB transcripts were sequenced. Deep immunoSEQ sequencing was performed on naive, central memory and regulatory T cell samples, with an average of roughly 4 million total reads per sample. Sorted cells were lysed in RLT buffer and RNA was extracted with DNase-treated RNeasy Micro or Mini kits, depending on cell number. To prevent cross-contamination, every cell subset was processed on its own, while patient and healthy donor samples were processed together. Using the immunoSEQ multiplex PCR, TCRB sequences were amplified from cDNA into 87-bp fragments spanning the CDR3 region. Sequencing of the amplicons was performed on the Illumina HiSeq platform. From the authors' description of their analysis: Synthetic template baselines were used to correct PCR bias computationally, reads within Hamming distance 2 were collapsed together, and singletons that could not be merged were discarded. Reads were aligned to IMGT to assign V, D and J genes, CDR3 length, and insertions or deletions at six rearrangement sites. Within each subset, clonotype counts were normalized to sorted cell number, after which true diversity and Gini coefficients were computed with the tcR R package. The overlap coefficient, calculated on TCRB nucleotide sequences, was used to measure repertoire sharing. The clones in this table, taken by TCRdb from immuneACCESS, are in-frame only. Not every clone is retained; where verified, under half of the shortfall comes from an unresolved V gene, and the cause of the rest is unknown. V, J and clone size are those of that table, while D and trimming were read from the DNA. The sample contains 130,000 to 150,000 clones, roughly an eighth of them found a single time. The top ten clones comprise approximately 1.3% of the sample.

Note on this clone: It has no known antigen specificity. The sample holds no much larger clone one base away, and base qualities are not on file.

V is cut by 4 bases and J by 1 base, and the space between the germline ends is 15 bases. The CDR3 spans 16 residues, from the cysteine through the phenylalanine. The read is trimmed to its CDR3 DNA, 48 bases read in frame from base 1. The germline V gene (reference sequence) yields SEHNR for CDR1 and FQNEAQ for CDR2. This TCR came from a man aged 18-30 years with type 1 diabetes. Material for sequencing was central memory CD4+ T cells from blood. The sequence links TRBV7-9 to TRBJ2-3; the D gene is perhaps TRBD2, on 5 matching bases. This receptor carries the CDR3 CASSSSRRQGTDTQYF. The DNA reads TGTGCCAGCAGCTCGTCTCGGAGGCAAGGCACAGATACGCAGTATTTT.